This entry concerns a single TCR beta chain. CDR1 is SGHRS and CDR2 is YFSETQ in the germline V gene. V lost 2 bases and J 8 bases, leaving 10 bases between the germline ends. There are 12 residues in the CDR3. This entry belongs to a study of blood T cell repertoires in COVID-19. At the level of the study: PBMCs, B-cell-depleted T cells, or T cells provided the cDNA or gDNA that made up the material.

Original processing methods: It was from reference gene primer amplification that nucleated cell counts were estimated. Clones were sequenced by immunoSEQ multiplex PCR, and TCRdb holds only the in-frame ones, with some missing. V, J and clone size are taken as reported in that table, and D and trimming were inferred from the DNA itself. The sample has roughly 160,000 clones, approximately 90% seen once. The sequence derives from a man aged 18 to 29 with acute or convalescent COVID-19. This chain joins TRBV5-1 and TRBJ1-1; D is unresolved. Input material: peripheral blood. CDR3 residues: CASSFVGLEAFF. The CDR3 DNA reads as TGCGCCAGCAGCTTCGTTGGGCTCGAAGCTTTCTTT.